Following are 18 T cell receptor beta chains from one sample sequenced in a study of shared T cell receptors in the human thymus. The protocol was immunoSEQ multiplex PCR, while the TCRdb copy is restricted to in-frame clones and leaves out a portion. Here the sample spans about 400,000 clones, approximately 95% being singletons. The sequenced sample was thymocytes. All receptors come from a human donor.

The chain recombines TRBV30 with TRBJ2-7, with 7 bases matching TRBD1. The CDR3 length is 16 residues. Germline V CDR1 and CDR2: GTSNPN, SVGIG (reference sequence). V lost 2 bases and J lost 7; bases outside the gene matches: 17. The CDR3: CAWSPLPRQGGEEQYF. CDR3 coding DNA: TGTGCCTGGAGTCCTCTTCCCAGACAGGGTGGGGAAGAGCAGTACTTC.

The CDR3 sequence is CASSAARGGTDTYEQYF. CDR3 nucleotide sequence: TGTGCCAGCAGCGCTGCCAGAGGGGGGACGGACACCTACGAGCAGTACTTC. The chain has TRBV9 and TRBJ2-7, with D possibly being TRBD1 or TRBD2 (6 bases each). CDR1 SGDLS and CDR2 YYNGEE come from the germline V gene. With 3 bases removed from V and 2 bases from J, the gap between germline ends came to 21 bases. CDR3 length equals 17 residues.

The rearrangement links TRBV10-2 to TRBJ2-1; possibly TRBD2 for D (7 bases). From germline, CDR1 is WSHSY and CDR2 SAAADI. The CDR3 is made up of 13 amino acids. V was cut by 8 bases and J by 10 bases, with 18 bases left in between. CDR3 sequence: CASAKGGEGEQFF. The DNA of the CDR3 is TGCGCCAGCGCAAAGGGGGGGGAAGGCGAGCAGTTCTTC.

The chain's CDR3 is CASSIADRGLRGTEAFF. For the CDR3, the DNA is TGTGCCAGTAGTATCGCGGACAGGGGTCTCAGGGGCACTGAAGCTTTCTTT. This chain joins TRBV19 and TRBJ1-1; 9 bases are shared with TRBD1. This CDR3 has 17 amino acids. J gave up 4 bases and V 3 bases, and 12 bases lay outside the gene matches. CDR1 is LNHDA and CDR2 is SQIVND in the germline V gene (reference sequence).

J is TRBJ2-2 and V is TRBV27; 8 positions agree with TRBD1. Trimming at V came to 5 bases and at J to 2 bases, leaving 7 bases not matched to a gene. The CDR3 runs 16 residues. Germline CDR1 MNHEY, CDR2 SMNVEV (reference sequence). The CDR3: CASSPRQGSNTGELFF. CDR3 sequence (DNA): TGTGCCAGCAGTCCCCGACAGGGGAGTAACACCGGGGAGCTGTTTTTT.

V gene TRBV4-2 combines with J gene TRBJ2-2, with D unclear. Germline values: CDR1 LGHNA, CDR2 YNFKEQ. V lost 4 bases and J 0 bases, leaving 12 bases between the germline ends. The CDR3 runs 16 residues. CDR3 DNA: TGTGCCAGCAGCCCTCCCCCTACCTCGAACACCGGGGAGCTGTTTTTT. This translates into CASSPPPTSNTGELFF.

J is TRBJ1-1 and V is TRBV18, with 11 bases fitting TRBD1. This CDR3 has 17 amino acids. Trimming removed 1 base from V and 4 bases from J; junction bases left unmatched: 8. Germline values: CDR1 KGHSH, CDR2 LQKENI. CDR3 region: CASSPLGLGTGGTEAFF. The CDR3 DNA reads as TGTGCCAGCTCACCACTAGGCCTGGGGACAGGGGGCACTGAAGCTTTCTTT.

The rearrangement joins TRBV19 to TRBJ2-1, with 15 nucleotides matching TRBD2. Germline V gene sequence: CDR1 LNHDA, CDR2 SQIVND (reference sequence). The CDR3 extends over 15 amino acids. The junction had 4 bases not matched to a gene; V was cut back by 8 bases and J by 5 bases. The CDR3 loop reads CASGTSGRTHNEQFF. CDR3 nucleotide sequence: TGTGCCAGTGGGACTAGCGGGAGGACGCACAATGAGCAGTTCTTC.

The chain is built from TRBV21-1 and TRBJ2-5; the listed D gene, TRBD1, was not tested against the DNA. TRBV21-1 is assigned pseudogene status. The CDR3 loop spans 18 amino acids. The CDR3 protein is CASSKVTFPGQDTETQYF. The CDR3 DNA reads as TGTGCCAGCAGCAAAGTGACTTTCCCCGGACAGGATACAGAGACCCAGTACTTC.

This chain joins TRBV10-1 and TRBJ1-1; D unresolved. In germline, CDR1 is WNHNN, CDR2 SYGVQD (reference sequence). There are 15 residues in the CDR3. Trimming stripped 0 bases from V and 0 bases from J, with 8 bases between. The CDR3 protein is CASSESGDLNTEAFF. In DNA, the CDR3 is TGCGCCAGCAGTGAGTCGGGAGACTTGAACACTGAAGCTTTCTTT.

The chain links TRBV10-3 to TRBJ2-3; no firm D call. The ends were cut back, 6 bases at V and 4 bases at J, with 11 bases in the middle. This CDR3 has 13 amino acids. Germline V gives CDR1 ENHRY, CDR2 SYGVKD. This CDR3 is CAIRDATADTQYF. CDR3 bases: TGTGCCATCAGGGACGCCACGGCAGATACGCAGTATTTT.

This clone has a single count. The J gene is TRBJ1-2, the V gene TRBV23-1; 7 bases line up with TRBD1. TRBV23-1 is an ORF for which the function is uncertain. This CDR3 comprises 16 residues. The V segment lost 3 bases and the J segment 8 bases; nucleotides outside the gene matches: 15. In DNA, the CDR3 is TGCGCCAGCAGTCAGACAACAGGGGCCAGGCGACGGGGCTACACCTTC. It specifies CASSQTTGARRRGYTF.

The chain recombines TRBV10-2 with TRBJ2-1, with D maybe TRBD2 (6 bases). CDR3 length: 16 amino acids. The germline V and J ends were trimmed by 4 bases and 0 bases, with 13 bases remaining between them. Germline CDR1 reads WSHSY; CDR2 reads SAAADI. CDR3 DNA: TGCGCCAGCAGTGCACAGGACTACTCCTCCTACAATGAGCAGTTCTTC. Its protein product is CASSAQDYSSYNEQFF.

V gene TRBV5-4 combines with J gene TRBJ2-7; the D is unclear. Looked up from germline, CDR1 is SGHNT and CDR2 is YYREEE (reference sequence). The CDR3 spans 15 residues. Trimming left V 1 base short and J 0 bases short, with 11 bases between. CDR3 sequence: CASSLFKDSSYEQYF. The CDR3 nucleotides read TGTGCCAGCAGCTTGTTTAAGGATAGCTCCTACGAGCAGTACTTC.

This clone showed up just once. The CDR3 region has the DNA TGTGCCAGCAGTGCCCAACGGGAGACATACAGCAATCAGCCCCAGCATTTT. This gives the protein CASSAQRETYSNQPQHF. This sequence joins TRBV2 and TRBJ1-5; D not resolved. CDR1 is SNHLY and CDR2 is FYNNEI in the germline V gene. This CDR3 region has 17 residues. V was clipped by 4 bases and J by 1 base, with 17 bases between them.

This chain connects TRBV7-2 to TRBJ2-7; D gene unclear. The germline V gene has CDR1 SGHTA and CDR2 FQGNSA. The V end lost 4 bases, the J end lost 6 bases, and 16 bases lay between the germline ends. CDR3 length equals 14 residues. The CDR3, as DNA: TGTGCCAGCAGCTCTTCCGCCGCACTCGCCGAGCAGTACTTC. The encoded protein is CASSSSAALAEQYF. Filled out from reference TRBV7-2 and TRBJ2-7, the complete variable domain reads GAGVSQSPSNKVTEKGKDVELRCDPISGHTALYWYRQSLGQGLEFLIYFQGNSAPDKSGLPSDRFSAERTGGSVSTLTIQRTQQEDSAVYLCASSSSAALAEQYFGPGTRLTVT.

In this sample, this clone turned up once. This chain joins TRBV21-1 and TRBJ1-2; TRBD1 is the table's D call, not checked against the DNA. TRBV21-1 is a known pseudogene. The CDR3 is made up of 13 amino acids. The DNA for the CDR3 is TGTGCCAGCAGCAAGGACAGGGGATGTGGCTACACCTTC. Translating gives CASSKDRGCGYTF.

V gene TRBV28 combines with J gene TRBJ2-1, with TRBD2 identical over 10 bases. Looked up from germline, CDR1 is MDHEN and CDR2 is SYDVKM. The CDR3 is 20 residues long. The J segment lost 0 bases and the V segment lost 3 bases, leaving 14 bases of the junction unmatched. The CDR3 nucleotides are TGTGCCAGCAGTTTCATGGCACTGACTAGCGGGTCTGACTCCTACAATGAGCAGTTCTTC. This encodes CASSFMALTSGSDSYNEQFF.